Below are 17 T cell receptor beta chains sequenced from a single sample in a study of low-dose radiotherapy and immunotherapy resistance in tumors. TRAV- and TRBV-specific primers were used for first-strand cDNA, which covered alpha and beta chains. For amplifying TCRs, the PCR ran for about 20 cycles with Phusion, which was used together with a constant-region primer and the adapter on the V primers. From the reads, TCRdb called clonotypes with MiXCR, one entry per CDR3 protein. The table has 15,000 or so distinct CDR3 sequences, less than 55% seen once. Receptors were obtained from a human donor with advanced metastatic prostate, ovarian, gallbladder or colorectal cancer (not recorded which). This table probably holds off-target reads from a library built for another chain.

The chain joins TRBV11-2 to TRBJ2-5; the match to TRBD1 covers 7 bases. From germline, CDR1 is SGHAT and CDR2 FQNNGV. CDR3 length: 15 residues. V trimming: 5 bases; J trimming: 5 bases; junction bases outside the gene matches: 11. CDR3 loop: CASSPRGQARETQYF. The CDR3 coding sequence is TGTGCCAGCAGCCCTCGAGGACAGGCCAGGGAGACCCAGTACTTC.

The V call is TRBV10-3, the J call TRBJ2-3; 15 bases map to TRBD2. This CDR3 contains 17 residues. The trim removed 6 bases at V and 2 bases at J, leaving 6 bases unmatched. CDR1 and CDR2 (germline): ENHRY, SYGVKD. The CDR3 DNA is TGTGCCATCAGAGGGACTAGCGGGGGGTCGGTCACAGATACGCAGTATTTT. This sequence encodes CAIRGTSGGSVTDTQYF.

DNA for the CDR3: TGTGCCAGCAGCACCCGTGAACAGTATCCTAACTATGGCTACACCTTC. Its protein product is CASSTREQYPNYGYTF. The chain combines TRBV21-1 with TRBJ1-2. TRBV21-1 is a pseudogene locus. CDR3 size: 16 residues.

This clonotype showed up just a few times. The chain employs TRBV20-1 and TRBJ2-2; tentatively, D is TRBD1 (6 bases). The CDR3 has 14 residues. Trimming stripped 1 base from V and 6 bases from J, with 12 bases between. Germline-derived CDR1 and CDR2 are DFQATT and SNEGSKA (reference sequence). CDR3 loop: CSARVQGIAGELFF. Written as DNA, the CDR3 is TGCAGTGCTAGAGTACAGGGTATTGCCGGGGAGCTGTTTTTT.

The V and J genes are TRBV9 and TRBJ2-3; no clear D gene. Between the trimmed V and J ends, which lost 3 bases and 0 bases, there was a span of 5 bases. CDR1 and CDR2 (germline): SGDLS, YYNGEE. The CDR3 is 13 residues long. CDR3 DNA: TGTGCCAGCAGCGAGTCTAGCACAGATACGCAGTATTTT. Translated: CASSESSTDTQYF.

This chain uses TRBV9 with TRBJ2-5; 11 nucleotides align to TRBD2. From germline, CDR1 is SGDLS and CDR2 YYNGEE. The CDR3 is 16 amino acids. Unmatched junction bases numbered 10, after V lost 4 bases and J lost 5 bases. Written as DNA, the CDR3 is TGTGCCAGCAGCCCAACTAGCGGGAGCGGTCTGGAGACCCAGTACTTC. It specifies CASSPTSGSGLETQYF. The entire variable domain, with the rest obtained from reference TRBV9 and TRBJ2-5, is as follows: DSGVTQTPKHLITATGQRVTLRCSPRSGDLSVYWYQQSLDQGLQFLIQYYNGEERAKGNILERFSAQQFPDLHSELNLSSLELGDSALYFCASSPTSGSGLETQYFGPGTRLLVL.

The chain carries TRBV29-1 and TRBJ1-2; 10 nucleotides agree with TRBD1. The CDR3 has 14 residues. Trimming at V came to 4 bases and at J to 3 bases, leaving 5 bases not matched to a gene. Germline loops: CDR1 SQVTM, CDR2 ANQGSEA. CDR3 region: CSVVGDRGHYGYTF. CDR3 DNA sequence: TGCAGCGTTGTAGGGGACAGGGGACACTATGGCTACACCTTC.

V is TRBV7-2 and J is TRBJ2-3; D may be TRBD1 or TRBD2 (5 bases each). Germline loops: CDR1 SGHTA, CDR2 FQGNSA. The CDR3 is 15 amino acids. The ends were cut back, 2 bases at V and 3 bases at J, with 12 bases in the middle. This CDR3 is CASSLLWGRTDTQYF. In nucleotides, the CDR3 is TGTGCCAGCAGCTTACTTTGGGGGAGAACAGATACGCAGTATTTT.

The rearrangement links TRBV11-2 to TRBJ2-4; unclear D gene. The V gene lost 0 bases and the J gene lost 5 bases, with 14 bases spanning the gap. Germline loops: CDR1 SGHAT, CDR2 FQNNGV. The CDR3 covers 16 residues. CDR3 bases: TGTGCCAGCAGCTTAGAGGGCCGAGGTCCGCAAAACATTCAGTACTTC. This codes for CASSLEGRGPQNIQYF.

This clonotype was seen only a few times. This chain joins TRBV15 and TRBJ2-7; no reliable D call. V lost 0 bases and J 7 bases, leaving 10 bases between the germline ends. CDR3 length: 13 residues. Germline CDR1 LNHNV, CDR2 YYDKDF (reference sequence). The CDR3 DNA sequence: TGTGCCACCAGCAGAGATCACCGCGCAGAGCAGTACTTC. Amino acid sequence: CATSRDHRAEQYF.

The V and J genes are TRBV28 and TRBJ2-5; tentative D call: TRBD1 (5 bases). Germline V gene data show CDR1 as MDHEN and CDR2 as SYDVKM. The V end lost 6 bases, the J end lost 5 bases, and 13 bases lay between the germline ends. CDR3 length: 13 residues. The CDR3 DNA sequence: TGTGCCAGCAGAGGTGGGAAGGGGGAGACCCAGTACTTC. This encodes CASRGGKGETQYF.

The J gene is TRBJ2-2, the V gene TRBV28; D gene unclear. Germline values: CDR1 MDHEN, CDR2 SYDVKM. The CDR3 has 14 amino acids. V lost 5 bases, J lost 9 bases, and 16 bases lay in between. The CDR3 DNA reads as TGTGCCAGCAGTGACCTACAGCCTCAACGGGAGCTGTTTTTT. Its translation is CASSDLQPQRELFF.

CDR3 residues: CASSRGPTGELFF. The CDR3 DNA reads TGTGCCAGCAGCCGAGGACCCACCGGGGAGCTGTTTTTT. J is TRBJ2-2 and V is TRBV5-6; D uncertain. The length of the CDR3 is 13 residues. The germline CDR1 and CDR2 sequences are SGHDT and YYEEEE. The V end lost 4 bases, the J end lost 4 bases, and 8 bases lay between the germline ends.

In the case of this clonotype: One end of the junction does not line up with germline, which may come from a read error. The chain joins TRBV5-1 to TRBJ2-3, with D possibly TRBD2 on 6 matching bases. The CDR3 has 17 residues. CDR1 is SGHRS, CDR2 YFSETQ, per germline. Here the CDR3 reads CAGSPYGTLKGRDTQYF. CDR3 nucleotide sequence: TGCGCCGGCAGCCCGTACGGGACTCTGAAAGGGAGAGATACGCAGTATTTT.

The J gene is TRBJ2-1, the V gene TRBV3-1; D tentatively reads TRBD1 or TRBD2 (5 bases each). This CDR3 contains 14 residues. Germline loops: CDR1 LGHDT, CDR2 YNNKEL (reference sequence). Deletions cut 4 bases from V and 10 bases from J, with 17 bases between. The CDR3 DNA is TGTGCCAGCAGCCCCGGGTCACAATGGGGGGAGCAGTTCTTC. This sequence encodes CASSPGSQWGEQFF.

The J gene is TRBJ2-7, the V gene TRBV19; D might be TRBD1 or TRBD2, each matching 8 bases. This CDR3 is built from 15 residues. Trimming shortened V by 6 bases and J by 2 bases, and 17 bases separated the two germline ends. Germline V gives CDR1 LNHDA, CDR2 SQIVND (reference sequence). The CDR3 bases are TGTGCCAGTAGCCGGGAGGGGACAGGCCCCTACGAGCAGTACTTC. This codes for CASSREGTGPYEQYF.

This clonotype was picked up a small number of times. The V call is TRBV29-1, the J call TRBJ2-3, with D tentatively TRBD1 or TRBD2 (6 bases each). The germline V gene has CDR1 SQVTM and CDR2 ANQGSEA. V lost 6 bases and J 2 bases, leaving 9 bases between the germline ends. This CDR3 spans 12 amino acids. CDR3 nucleotide sequence: TGCAGCGTGGAGGGGGACACAGATACGCAGTATTTT. This codes for CSVEGDTDTQYF.